The 27 T cell receptor beta chains given below trace back to one sample, sequenced in a study of technical replicates of blood from a handful of donors. Produced via immunoSEQ multiplex PCR; TCRdb's table is partial and in-frame only. Found here are about 82,000 clones, about nine tenths of them singletons; the top ten hold under 0.3%. Sequencing used T cells isolated from PBMCs. These receptors originate from a human donor in good health.

This rearrangement joins TRBV14 to TRBJ2-1; 15 bases fit TRBD2. CDR1 is SGHDN, CDR2 FVKESK, per germline. CDR3 length equals 19 residues. The junction had 3 bases not matched to a gene; V was cut back by 0 bases and J by 0 bases. CDR3 nucleotides: TGTGCCAGCAGCCAAGACCGGACTAGCGGGAGGGCCTCCTACAATGAGCAGTTCTTC. Protein sequence: CASSQDRTSGRASYNEQFF.

The V gene is TRBV29-1, the J gene TRBJ2-2, with TRBD2 matching over 13 bases. V lost 6 bases and J lost 5; bases outside the gene matches: 12. CDR1 SQVTM and CDR2 ANQGSEA come from the germline V gene. The CDR3 covers 17 residues. CDR3: CSVRTGLAGEETGELFF. For the CDR3, the DNA is TGCAGCGTGCGCACCGGACTAGCGGGAGAAGAAACCGGGGAGCTGTTTTTT.

This chain joins TRBV11-2 and TRBJ2-1; 7 bases match TRBD1. V dropped 6 bases and J dropped 6; count of bases not matched to a gene: 17. The CDR3 consists of 17 residues. From germline, CDR1 is SGHAT and CDR2 FQNNGV. The CDR3 DNA reads as TGTGCCAGCAGAACGACCTCCACCTGGACAGGCGCCAATGAGCAGTTCTTC. It translates to CASRTTSTWTGANEQFF.

In nucleotides, the CDR3 is TGTGCCAGCAAACTAGCGGGGGGAACAGATACGCAGTATTTT. Residues: CASKLAGGTDTQYF. J is TRBJ2-3 and V is TRBV28; 12 bases match TRBD2. The CDR3 runs 14 residues. CDR1 is MDHEN and CDR2 is SYDVKM in the germline V gene. V was pared by 7 bases and J by 3 bases, with 2 bases of the junction left unmatched.

The chain uses TRBV4-1 and TRBJ1-6; 7 bases agree with TRBD1. The CDR3 loop spans 16 amino acids. The V gene's germline CDR1 is MGHRA and CDR2 YSYEKL. With 1 base clipped from V and 9 bases from J, the junction kept 9 bases outside the gene matches. The CDR3 region is CASSQVLGQPRSPLHF. The CDR3 DNA follows: TGCGCCAGCAGCCAAGTTCTGGGACAGCCACGTTCACCCCTCCACTTT.

The V gene is TRBV28, the J gene TRBJ2-7; perhaps TRBD2 as D (5 bases). The length of the CDR3 is 15 residues. The germline CDR1 and CDR2 sequences are MDHEN and SYDVKM. The germline V and J ends were trimmed by 3 bases and 3 bases, with 15 bases remaining between them. This CDR3 reads CASSFGVLSGYEQYF. CDR3 sequence (DNA): TGTGCCAGCAGTTTCGGGGTGCTTAGTGGCTACGAGCAGTACTTC.

The chain recombines TRBV5-4 with TRBJ2-3, with 13 bases matching TRBD2. Germline V CDR1 and CDR2: SGHNT, YYREEE (reference sequence). This CDR3 contains 15 residues. The trim removed 2 bases at V and 8 bases at J, leaving 5 bases unmatched. CDR3 region: CASSLGLAGASTQYF. CDR3 nucleotides: TGTGCCAGCAGCTTAGGACTAGCGGGAGCCTCTACGCAGTATTTT.

This CDR3 reads CASSYKRTTGELFF. CDR3 nucleotide sequence: TGTGCCAGCAGTTACAAGCGGACTACCGGGGAGCTGTTTTTT. V gene TRBV6-5 combines with J gene TRBJ2-2; possible D gene TRBD2, 5 bases. This CDR3 has 14 amino acids. Germline CDR1 MNHEY, CDR2 SVGAGI. Trimming took off 2 bases at V and 5 bases at J, with 9 bases between the two ends.

The V call is TRBV5-6, the J call TRBJ1-1; a possible D gene is TRBD1 (6 bases). The CDR3 has 13 residues. Germline assignment: CDR1 SGHDT and CDR2 YYEEEE. With 5 bases removed from V and 5 bases from J, the gap between germline ends came to 13 bases. CDR3 DNA: TGTGCCAGCAGACAGCAGGGGTGGACTGAAGCTTTCTTT. Protein sequence: CASRQQGWTEAFF.

This clone was found once. This sequence joins TRBV5-6 and TRBJ1-5; 8 positions match TRBD1. Per the germline V gene, CDR1 is SGHDT and CDR2 is YYEEEE. The CDR3 totals 15 residues. V was clipped by 0 bases and J by 4 bases; unmatched bases: 3. The CDR3 DNA sequence: TGTGCCAGCAGCTTGGGACAGGGGCTTAATCAGCCCCAGCATTTT. Its translation is CASSLGQGLNQPQHF.

The chain is built from TRBV29-1 and TRBJ2-3; 7 positions agree with TRBD1. Losses at the gene ends were 7 bases for V and 0 bases for J; bases not matched to a gene: 13. Looked up from germline, CDR1 is SQVTM and CDR2 is ANQGSEA. This CDR3 is 16 amino acids long. The CDR3 DNA is TGCAGCGGTGATTTAACCTCGGGACAGAGCACAGATACGCAGTATTTT. Residues: CSGDLTSGQSTDTQYF.

The genes are TRBV13 and TRBJ2-7, with no clear D. V shed 4 bases and J shed 1 base, with 11 bases lying between them. From germline, CDR1 is PRHDT and CDR2 FYEKMQ (reference sequence). There are 14 residues in the CDR3. The CDR3 is CASSYPPRSYEQYF. For the CDR3, the DNA is TGTGCCAGCAGCTATCCCCCGCGGTCCTACGAGCAGTACTTC.

This clone was detected only once. This rearrangement joins TRBV6-5 to TRBJ2-7, with D perhaps TRBD2 (5 bases). The CDR3 consists of 14 residues. The germline V gene has CDR1 MNHEY and CDR2 SVGAGI. With 3 bases removed from V and 1 base from J, the gap between germline ends came to 10 bases. The CDR3 bases are TGTGCCAGCAGTTATACCGGGGAATCCTACGAGCAGTACTTC. Translated, it gives CASSYTGESYEQYF.

The chain employs TRBV2 and TRBJ2-4; no definite D call. CDR3 length: 14 amino acids. Trimming took off 6 bases at V and 3 bases at J, with 12 bases between the two ends. CDR1 SNHLY and CDR2 FYNNEI come from the germline V gene. The CDR3 is CASSDEANKNIQYF. The CDR3 DNA follows: TGTGCCAGCAGCGACGAGGCCAACAAAAACATTCAGTACTTC.

This chain uses TRBV4-1 with TRBJ1-1; tentatively, D is TRBD1 (6 bases). Per germline, CDR1 MGHRA and CDR2 YSYEKL. Trimming took off 0 bases at V and 5 bases at J, with 13 bases between the two ends. The CDR3 is made up of 15 amino acids. This chain's CDR3 is CASSQDGRGETEAFF. In DNA form, the CDR3 reads TGCGCCAGCAGCCAAGATGGCAGGGGAGAGACTGAAGCTTTCTTT.

This chain uses TRBV19 with TRBJ2-5; 7 nucleotides align to TRBD2. With 0 bases clipped from V and 2 bases from J, the junction kept 6 bases outside the gene matches. This CDR3 is 16 amino acids long. Germline V gives CDR1 LNHDA, CDR2 SQIVND (reference sequence). The CDR3 nucleotides read TGTGCCAGTAGTATAGACCTAGCGGAGGGACAAGAGACCCAGTACTTC. Protein sequence: CASSIDLAEGQETQYF.

The rearrangement joins TRBV7-8 to TRBJ1-1, with 7 nucleotides matching TRBD1. From germline, CDR1 is SGHVS and CDR2 FQNEAQ. The ends lost 0 bases at V and 0 bases at J; junction bases unmatched: 7. CDR3 length: 17 residues. The CDR3 bases are TGTGCCAGCAGCTTAGCGGGAGACAGGGCCTTGAACACTGAAGCTTTCTTT. This sequence encodes CASSLAGDRALNTEAFF.

The chain joins TRBV27 to TRBJ2-7, with 9 positions matching TRBD1. CDR1 MNHEY and CDR2 SMNVEV come from the germline V gene (reference sequence). With 5 bases clipped from V and 3 bases from J, the junction kept 5 bases outside the gene matches. The CDR3 length is 14 residues. CDR3 loop: CASSPGTGIYEQYF. The DNA of the CDR3 is TGTGCCAGCAGTCCCGGGACAGGGATCTACGAGCAGTACTTC.

This chain joins TRBV5-1 and TRBJ2-2; D is possibly TRBD1 (5 bases). V lost 0 bases and J 7 bases, leaving 10 bases between the germline ends. Looked up from germline, CDR1 is SGHRS and CDR2 is YFSETQ. The length of the CDR3 is 14 residues. The CDR3 DNA follows: TGCGCCAGCAGCTTGGCCGCAGGGATCGGGGAGCTGTTTTTT. It translates to CASSLAAGIGELFF.

This rearrangement joins TRBV6-5 to TRBJ2-5; D perhaps matches TRBD1 (6 bases). The CDR3 has 13 residues. V was cut by 2 bases and J by 2 bases, with 6 bases left in between. Germline assignment: CDR1 MNHEY and CDR2 SVGAGI. CDR3 in DNA: TGTGCCAGCAGTTACGGACAGCAAGAGACCCAGTACTTC. As protein: CASSYGQQETQYF.

The rearrangement joins TRBV5-1 to TRBJ1-3; no definite D call. Trimming removed 1 base from V and 5 bases from J, with 16 bases in between. Germline V lookup: CDR1 SGHRS, CDR2 YFSETQ. This CDR3 is built from 16 residues. CDR3: CASSLTLVGSRNTIYF. The CDR3 nucleotides are TGCGCCAGCAGCTTGACTTTGGTGGGGAGCAGAAACACCATATATTTT.

The V gene is TRBV15, the J gene TRBJ2-5; 9 bases match TRBD1. V was pared by 0 bases and J by 4 bases, with 12 bases of the junction left unmatched. CDR3 length: 18 residues. Germline V lookup: CDR1 LNHNV, CDR2 YYDKDF (reference sequence). The CDR3 region is CATSRDLGQGTEGETQYF. The CDR3, as DNA: TGTGCCACCAGCAGAGATCTAGGACAGGGGACCGAGGGAGAGACCCAGTACTTC.

This clone was detected only once. The gene calls are TRBV30 and TRBJ1-2; the D is unclear. Germline CDR1 reads GTSNPN; CDR2 reads SVGIG (reference sequence). This CDR3 is 16 amino acids long. V was cut by 3 bases and J by 5 bases, with 22 bases left in between. The CDR3 protein is CAWRMVTAGYQYGYTF. The CDR3 DNA reads as TGTGCCTGGAGAATGGTTACGGCAGGATACCAATATGGCTACACCTTC.

Worth noting for this clone: Other DNA sequences in this sample translate to the same CDR3. This chain uses TRBV6-6 with TRBJ1-5, with D maybe TRBD1 (5 bases). Trimming pared 3 bases from V and 7 bases from J, leaving 13 bases between. The CDR3 runs to 14 residues. In germline, CDR1 is MNHNY, CDR2 SVGAGI (reference sequence). CDR3 sequence: CASSYPGYGQPQHF. The CDR3 bases are TGTGCCAGCAGTTATCCAGGGTATGGACAGCCCCAGCATTTT.

The gene calls are TRBV19 and TRBJ2-3; D may be TRBD2 (6 bases). The CDR3 totals 16 residues. Per germline, CDR1 LNHDA and CDR2 SQIVND (reference sequence). The ends were cut back, 5 bases at V and 6 bases at J, with 21 bases in the middle. CDR3 residues: CASSFPRSGSGDTQYF. CDR3 DNA: TGTGCCAGTAGTTTCCCCAGGAGCGGGTCCGGGGATACGCAGTATTTT. Full variable domain (remainder filled in from reference TRBV19 and TRBJ2-3): DGGITQSPKYLFRKEGQNVTLSCEQNLNHDAMYWYRQDPGQGLRLIYYSQIVNDFQKGDIAEGYSVSREKKESFPLTVTSAQKNPTAFYLCASSFPRSGSGDTQYFGPGTRLTVL.

This chain uses TRBV6-5 with TRBJ2-7; D unclear. The CDR3 has 13 amino acids. Trimming pared 0 bases from V and 3 bases from J, leaving 6 bases between. CDR1 and CDR2 (germline): MNHEY, SVGAGI. The CDR3 reads CASSYSRGYEQYF. The CDR3 bases are TGTGCCAGCAGTTACTCGAGAGGCTACGAGCAGTACTTC.

The CDR3 here is CASSEWGETEAFF. In DNA form, the CDR3 reads TGCGCCAGCAGTGAATGGGGGGAGACTGAAGCTTTCTTT. This chain connects TRBV10-1 to TRBJ1-1; tentatively, D is TRBD1 (5 bases). This CDR3 is built from 13 residues. The germline CDR1 and CDR2 sequences are WNHNN and SYGVQD (reference sequence). Trimming took off 3 bases at V and 5 bases at J, with 10 bases between the two ends.